The clone carrying this T cell receptor (beta chain) was picked up a small number of times. This entry comes from a study of patients and donors after allogeneic stem cell transplantation. Deletions cut 10 bases from V and 6 bases from J, with 24 bases between. The CDR3 is 15 amino acids. From the RT-PCR reads, TCRdb called clonotypes with MiXCR, one entry per CDR3 protein. The table includes more than 850,000 distinct CDR3 sequences, about 20% detected once. The clonotype originates from a human donor who was either an allogeneic HSCT recipient or a stem cell or donor lymphocyte infusion donor (not recorded which). It is not recorded whose cells these are; they may come from a transplant donor. The source material was blood, either unsorted or a sorted T cell fraction (not recorded which). The chain has TRBV12-3 or TRBV12-4 and TRBJ1-1; TRBD1 is a possible D gene (5 bases). The CDR3 protein is CATGMNGGTEAEAFF. The CDR3 DNA follows: TGTGCCACCGGAATGAACGGGGGAACGGAGGCTGAAGCTTTCTTT.